A selection of T cell receptor beta chains follows, all from one sample in a study of glioma-infiltrating T cells. One entry per CDR3 protein results from TCRdb running MiXCR on the multiplex PCR reads. The sample consists of more than 350,000 distinct CDR3 sequences, more than 35% of them appearing once. Sequences were obtained from glioma tissue, nonneoplastic brain tissue, or PBMCs (not recorded which). The receptors derive from a human donor with low-grade glioma or glioblastoma, undergoing nonglioma brain surgery, or in good health (not recorded which). CDR3s include the opening cysteine and the closing phenylalanine or tryptophan. D genes are given only for firm matches. Some rows mark clone size as missing; the rest say once, few, many or name a class of expanded clone.

d_call: NA
j_call: TRBJ2-3
v_call: TRBV7-9
clone_size: many
cdr3_aa: CASSLYQADTQYF
cdr3_nt: TGTGCCAGCAGCTTATACCAGGCAGATACGCAGTATTTT

d_call: NA
j_call: TRBJ2-3
v_call: TRBV28
clone_size: many
cdr3_aa: CASSSPPTDTQYF
cdr3_nt: TGTGCCAGCAGTTCGCCCCCCACAGATACGCAGTATTTT

d_call: NA
j_call: TRBJ2-7
v_call: TRBV19
clone_size: NA
cdr3_aa: CASSSQGRSYEQYF
cdr3_nt: TGTGCCAGTAGTTCCCAGGGGCGATCCTACGAGCAGTACTTC

d_call: TRBD2
j_call: TRBJ2-1
v_call: TRBV6-5
clone_size: NA
cdr3_aa: CASTIAGGQYNKQFF
cdr3_nt: TGTGCCAGCACCATAGCGGGAGGGCAATACAATAAGCAGTTCTTC

d_call: NA
j_call: TRBJ1-1
v_call: TRBV27
clone_size: NA
cdr3_aa: CASSWSGRTEAFF
cdr3_nt: TGTGCCAGCAGTTGGTCAGGGCGAACTGAAGCTTTCTTT

d_call: NA
j_call: TRBJ1-5
v_call: TRBV7-4
clone_size: NA
cdr3_aa: CASSLGGTCNQPQHF
cdr3_nt: TGTGCCAGCAGCTTAGGGGGGACATGCAATCAGCCCCAGCATTTT

d_call: NA
j_call: TRBJ2-7
v_call: TRBV24-1
clone_size: few
cdr3_aa: CATSDSVLRPYEQYF
cdr3_nt: TGTGCCACCAGTGATTCGGTCTTACGGCCCTACGAGCAGTACTTC

d_call: NA
j_call: TRBJ1-5
v_call: TRBV7-2
clone_size: many
cdr3_aa: CASSFTSANQPQHF
cdr3_nt: TGTGCCAGCAGCTTTACCTCAGCGAATCAGCCCCAGCATTTT

d_call: NA
j_call: TRBJ1-2
v_call: TRBV6-1
clone_size: many
cdr3_aa: CASSETYYGYTF
cdr3_nt: TGTGCCAGCAGTGAAACGTACTATGGCTACACCTTC

d_call: TRBD1
j_call: TRBJ2-6
v_call: TRBV2
clone_size: NA
cdr3_aa: CASRDRAAGANVLTF
cdr3_nt: TGTGCCAGCCGGGACAGGGCGGCTGGGGCCAACGTCCTGACTTTC

d_call: NA
j_call: TRBJ2-1
v_call: TRBV12-3/TRBV12-4
clone_size: NA
cdr3_aa: CASSSANEQFF
cdr3_nt: TGTGCCAGCAGTTCTGCAAATGAGCAGTTCTTC

d_call: TRBD1
j_call: TRBJ1-6
v_call: TRBV4-1
clone_size: NA
cdr3_aa: CASSQPGQGRVSPLHF
cdr3_nt: TGCGCCAGCAGCCAACCGGGACAGGGGCGAGTTTCACCCCTCCACTTT

d_call: NA
j_call: TRBJ2-7
v_call: TRBV20-1
clone_size: NA
cdr3_aa: CSAQGSAFSYEQYF
cdr3_nt: TGCAGTGCGCAAGGGAGCGCCTTCTCCTACGAGCAGTACTTC

d_call: TRBD2
j_call: TRBJ2-7
v_call: TRBV29-1
clone_size: NA
cdr3_aa: CSGSGTSGSHEQYF
cdr3_nt: TGCAGCGGATCCGGGACTAGCGGGAGCCACGAGCAGTACTTC

d_call: NA
j_call: TRBJ1-3
v_call: TRBV7-2
clone_size: NA
cdr3_aa: CASSPDFSGNTIYF
cdr3_nt: TGTGCCAGCAGCCCCGACTTCTCTGGAAACACCATATATTTT

d_call: NA
j_call: TRBJ1-2
v_call: TRBV2
clone_size: few
cdr3_aa: CASNNRATHGYTF
cdr3_nt: TGTGCCAGCAACAATCGGGCCACCCATGGCTACACCTTC

d_call: NA
j_call: TRBJ2-5
v_call: TRBV20-1
clone_size: few
cdr3_aa: CSANRQAQETQYF
cdr3_nt: TGCAGTGCTAATCGACAGGCCCAAGAGACCCAGTACTTC

d_call: NA
j_call: TRBJ2-7
v_call: TRBV6-1
clone_size: many
cdr3_aa: CASNARSSYEQYF
cdr3_nt: TGTGCCAGCAATGCCCGGAGCTCCTACGAGCAGTACTTC

d_call: TRBD1
j_call: TRBJ1-5
v_call: TRBV3-1
clone_size: few
cdr3_aa: CASSQEWTGVDQPQHF
cdr3_nt: TGTGCCAGCAGCCAAGAATGGACAGGAGTGGATCAGCCCCAGCATTTT

d_call: NA
j_call: TRBJ2-7
v_call: TRBV6-9
clone_size: NA
cdr3_aa: CASSYGGVYNEQCF
cdr3_nt: TGTGCCAGCAGTTACGGCGGGGTTTATAACGAGCAGTGCTTC

d_call: NA
j_call: TRBJ1-2
v_call: TRBV19
clone_size: NA
cdr3_aa: CASDEGRGYTF
cdr3_nt: TGTGCCAGTGATGAGGGTCGCGGCTACACCTTC

d_call: NA
j_call: TRBJ1-2
v_call: TRBV14
clone_size: NA
cdr3_aa: CASSQVPGPAGYTF
cdr3_nt: TGTGCCAGCAGCCAAGTTCCGGGCCCCGCGGGCTACACCTTC

d_call: NA
j_call: TRBJ2-1
v_call: TRBV7-2
clone_size: NA
cdr3_aa: CASSLAIRTVYFQTDNEQFF
cdr3_nt: TGTGCCAGCAGCTTAGCGATAAGGACAGTCTACTTCCAGACTGACAATGAGCAGTTCTTC

d_call: NA
j_call: TRBJ1-5
v_call: TRBV6-1
clone_size: NA
cdr3_aa: CASSDTHWGSYNQPQHF
cdr3_nt: TGTGCCAGCAGTGATACGCACTGGGGGTCCTACAATCAGCCCCAGCATTTT

d_call: NA
j_call: TRBJ2-1
v_call: TRBV12-3/TRBV12-4
clone_size: few
cdr3_aa: CASSPSSLRYNEQFF
cdr3_nt: TGTGCCAGCAGCCCCTCTAGTTTACGCTACAATGAGCAGTTCTTC

d_call: NA
j_call: TRBJ2-1
v_call: TRBV20-1
clone_size: many
cdr3_aa: CSARVPGGYNEQFF
cdr3_nt: TGCAGTGCTAGAGTCCCTGGGGGGTACAATGAGCAGTTCTTC

d_call: NA
j_call: TRBJ1-1
v_call: TRBV7-6
clone_size: NA
cdr3_aa: CANSPRRGMVTEAFF
cdr3_nt: TGTGCCAACAGCCCCCGGCGGGGGATGGTTACTGAGGCTTTCTTC

d_call: TRBD2
j_call: TRBJ2-7
v_call: TRBV28
clone_size: NA
cdr3_aa: CASSLGRLAGGEQYF
cdr3_nt: TGTGCCAGCAGTTTGGGAAGACTAGCGGGAGGCGAGCAGTACTTC

d_call: TRBD1
j_call: TRBJ2-7
v_call: TRBV5-1
clone_size: few
cdr3_aa: CASRRRDRAYEQYF
cdr3_nt: TGCGCCAGCAGACGAAGGGACAGGGCCTACGAGCAGTACTTC

d_call: NA
j_call: TRBJ2-7
v_call: TRBV15
clone_size: few
cdr3_aa: CATSRGDF
cdr3_nt: TGTGCCACCAGCAGGGGGGACTTC

d_call: NA
j_call: TRBJ2-3
v_call: TRBV28
clone_size: many
cdr3_aa: CASSPDMRTDTQYF
cdr3_nt: TGTGCCAGCAGTCCAGACATGCGCACAGATACGCAGTATTTT

d_call: NA
j_call: TRBJ2-3
v_call: TRBV6-1
clone_size: many
cdr3_aa: CASSRTESDTQYF
cdr3_nt: TGTGCCAGCAGCCGGACAGAGTCAGATACGCAGTATTTT

d_call: NA
j_call: TRBJ2-3
v_call: TRBV28
clone_size: NA
cdr3_aa: CASSLPLALLSTDTQYF
cdr3_nt: TGTGCCAGCAGTTTACCCCTAGCGCTACTTAGCACAGATACGCAGTATTTT

d_call: NA
j_call: TRBJ2-5
v_call: TRBV7-2
clone_size: few
cdr3_aa: CASSFAAWETQYF
cdr3_nt: TGTGCCAGCAGCTTTGCAGCCTGGGAGACCCAGTACTTC

d_call: NA
j_call: TRBJ2-1
v_call: TRBV5-1
clone_size: NA
cdr3_aa: CASSLTSGRSAHNEQFF
cdr3_nt: TGCGCCAGCAGCTTGACCTCCGGAAGGTCAGCACACAATGAGCAGTTCTTC

d_call: NA
j_call: TRBJ1-1
v_call: TRBV28
clone_size: many
cdr3_aa: CASTLNTEAFF
cdr3_nt: TGTGCCAGCACTTTGAACACTGAAGCTTTCTTT

d_call: NA
j_call: TRBJ1-1
v_call: TRBV7-9
clone_size: NA
cdr3_aa: CASSFADTEAFF
cdr3_nt: TGTGCCAGCAGCTTCGCCGACACTGAAGCTTTCTTT

d_call: NA
j_call: TRBJ1-2
v_call: TRBV7-9
clone_size: few
cdr3_aa: CASSRLGENYGYTF
cdr3_nt: TGTGCCAGCAGTCGTCTGGGGGAGAACTATGGCTACACCTTC

d_call: NA
j_call: TRBJ1-2
v_call: TRBV20-1
clone_size: few
cdr3_aa: CSARVWGEAYGYTF
cdr3_nt: TGCAGTGCTAGAGTATGGGGAGAGGCCTATGGCTACACCTTC

d_call: NA
j_call: TRBJ2-3
v_call: TRBV7-3
clone_size: few
cdr3_aa: CASSPRMGGADTQYF
cdr3_nt: TGTGCCAGCAGCCCAAGGATGGGAGGAGCAGATACGCAGTATTTT

d_call: TRBD1
j_call: TRBJ1-5
v_call: TRBV6-2/TRBV6-3
clone_size: few
cdr3_aa: CASSYWGQGSGQPQHF
cdr3_nt: TGTGCCAGCAGTTACTGGGGACAGGGAAGCGGACAGCCCCAGCATTTT

d_call: TRBD2
j_call: TRBJ2-3
v_call: TRBV5-5
clone_size: NA
cdr3_aa: CASSLGSALRLAGATDTQYF
cdr3_nt: TGTGCCAGCAGCTTGGGCTCCGCCCTAAGACTAGCGGGAGCCACAGATACGCAGTATTTT